This TCR beta chain stems from a study of radiation and T cells in renal cell carcinoma. Produced via immunoSEQ multiplex PCR; TCRdb's table is partial and in-frame only. The table records 150,000 to 200,000 clones, approximately 90% of them present only once. Time point in this sample: blood 4 weeks post-SBRT, at nephrectomy. Treatment denoted: 15 Gy SBRT to primary tumor, nephrectomy 4 weeks later. Study results and caveats: In blood, top tumor clones expanded by 2 weeks, shrinking by 4.

Worth noting for this clone: What it recognizes is unknown.

The sequence was collected from a woman aged 50 to 60 with renal cell carcinoma. The material was blood, obtained from a patient whose treatment included radiotherapy and nephrectomy.

CDR3 protein: CASSRAGQGAGEQYF. The CDR3 DNA follows: TGTGCCAGCAGTAGAGCGGGACAGGGGGCCGGCGAGCAGTACTTC. V and J are TRBV6-5 and TRBJ2-5; TRBD1 matches 12 bases. The DNA end is more similar to TRBJ2-7, so the J call may be wrong. Looked up from germline, CDR1 is MNHEY and CDR2 is SVGAGI. This CDR3 contains 15 residues.